The sequence of this TCR beta chain was determined in a study of cytomegalovirus exposure and HLA in healthy donors. Findings and limits, study-wide: Rare TCR sequences dominated, though some public TCRs recurred in many donors.

This PCR relied on a set of 60 Vbeta primers and 13 Jbeta primers. The assay was immunoSEQ multiplex PCR, and TCRdb's table has in-frame clones only and misses some. The top ten clones hold under 4% of a sample with about 94,000 clones, more than 75% of them seen once. To note about this clone: The antigen is unknown.

The source is a woman aged 40-49 years in good health and CMV-seronegative. The material sequenced was PBMCs.

For the CDR3, the DNA is TGTGCCAGCAGTCGCCTACAGGGTGGGGAGCAGTTCTTC. It specifies CASSRLQGGEQFF. The rearrangement joins TRBV2 to TRBJ2-1; weak D call: TRBD1 (6 bases). CDR1 and CDR2 (germline): SNHLY, FYNNEI. V dropped 5 bases and J dropped 10 bases, with 15 bases sitting between them. The CDR3 is 13 residues long. Combining the CDR3 with reference TRBV2 and TRBJ2-1 gives the whole variable domain EPEVTQTPSHQVTQMGQEVILRCVPISNHLYFYWYRQILGQKVEFLVSFYNNEISEKSEIFDDQFSVERPDGSNFTLKIRSTKLEDSAMYFCASSRLQGGEQFFGPGTRLTVL.